Detailed here is one TCR beta chain. There are many counts of this clone. Its antigen is not yet known. Base qualities are missing; no much larger clone stands one base away. The CDR3 holds 15 amino acids from the cysteine to the phenylalanine. Only CDR3 DNA is held: 45 bases, read in frame from base 1. The germline V gene specifies MRHNA as CDR1 and SNTAGT as CDR2. V ends up 4 bases short and J 1 base short, with an unmatched junction base count of 5. These data come from a study of blood T cell repertoires in COVID-19 (TCRdb year 2020). Describing the broader study: Collaborator samples came from the United States, Italy and Spain and covered acute and convalescent phases of COVID-19. The material from the prospective study consisted of cDNA or gDNA derived from T cells, B-cell-depleted T cells, or PBMCs. The repertoires were made available in a free public database intended to serve as a resource for research on the immune response to SARS-CoV-2. The samples were drawn from two sources: the first 160 participants of the ongoing ImmuneRACE study, and 950 to 1,500 subjects contributed by 6 global collaborators. Where available, HLA class I and class II types were obtained from metadata supplied by the sample provider rather than from assay-based typing. Deeply sampled blood TCRbeta repertoires from subjects exposed to, actively infected with, or recovered from COVID-19 were included in the dataset. The sample metadata nearly always contained a de-identified subject ID, COVID-19 status, age in years and sex.

The immunoSEQ Assay, a bias-controlled multiplex PCR, was used to amplify TCRbeta CDR3 regions from genomic DNA. The original pipeline was this. Nucleated cell counts per sample were estimated from amplification of reference gene primers within the assay. To quantify the absolute abundance of each unique TCRbeta CDR3 rearrangement, sequence reads were collapsed and filtered. Productive Simpson clonality was computed per sample as the square root of Simpson's diversity index over productive rearrangements. TCRdb re-hosts the immuneACCESS table, in-frame sequences only. Its copies lack some clones; in the studies checked, an unresolved V gene accounts for under half of them, and the cause for the rest is not known. The D gene and trimming were derived from the DNA, and the V and J assignments and clone size from that table. This sample is represented by under 500,000 clones; around 89% of them were singletons. The ten most abundant clones make up 4% to 4.5% of the sample.

Findings and caveats that apply to the study as a whole: The quantity of clinical and demographic metadata differed by source and by participant and was supplied without curation.

Whole blood was collected in K2EDTA tubes by collaborating institutions according to the institutions' own protocols. For TCRbeta analysis, collaborator samples were shipped as frozen whole blood, as isolated PBMCs, or as DNA extracted from either sample type. The TCR originated in a woman aged 25 to 39 with acute or convalescent COVID-19. Recombination connected TRBV6-4 to TRBJ2-3; TRBD2 aligns with 7 central bases. The sample comprised peripheral blood. At the DNA level, the sequence is TGTGCCAGCAGTGTGAGAGGACTAGGCACAGATACGCAGTATTTT. Its protein is CASSVRGLGTDTQYF.